The sequence of this T cell receptor (beta chain) was determined in a study of T cells in localized non-small cell lung cancer. Study results and limitations: There were a median roughly 61 of the top 100 tumor clones appearing in adjacent lung. Longer overall survival was associated with a higher density of T cells in the blood. Only one tumor region was sequenced, so heterogeneity remains possible. Uninvolved adjacent lung had the highest recorded T cell clonality, with tumor below it.

A note on this clone: Its specificity is unknown.

V was pared by 5 bases and J by 2 bases, with 15 bases between. The CDR3 loop spans 15 amino acids. Per germline, CDR1 MNHGY and CDR2 SAAAGT. Sequencing used immunoSEQ multiplex PCR; TCRdb keeps in-frame clones, though not all of them. The sample gives about 6,000 clones, approximately 40% of which show up once; roughly a tenth is in the top ten. The material was lung tumor tissue, obtained before any cancer treatment. The source of this sequence is a woman aged 35-75 years with stage II squamous cell lung carcinoma. This chain joins TRBV6-8 and TRBJ1-1; D is possibly TRBD1 (5 bases). This CDR3 is CASSETTDPNTEAFF. Written as DNA, the CDR3 is TGTGCCAGCAGTGAGACGACAGACCCTAACACTGAAGCTTTCTTT.